Following are 15 T cell receptor beta chains from one sample sequenced in a study of blood T cell repertoires in COVID-19. Repertoires were generated with immunoSEQ multiplex PCR, while TCRdb's copy carries only in-frame clones and drops some. The profile shows more than 95,000 clones, about 89% of them singletons. The sequencing input was peripheral blood. The receptors were sampled from a human donor in a cohort sampled during active COVID-19.

The chain joins TRBV7-9 to TRBJ2-1; a possible D gene is TRBD2 (5 bases). Germline V gene lookup returns CDR1 SEHNR and CDR2 FQNEAQ (reference sequence). Trimming left V 1 base short and J 5 bases short, with 15 bases between. The CDR3 has 16 amino acids. The CDR3 protein is CASSLEGSFLNNEQFF. In DNA form, the CDR3 reads TGTGCCAGCAGCTTAGAAGGGAGTTTTCTAAACAATGAGCAGTTCTTC. Using reference TRBV7-9 and TRBJ2-1 for the parts outside the CDR3, the full variable domain is DTGVSQNPRHKITKRGQNVTFRCDPISEHNRLYWYRQTLGQGPEFLTYFQNEAQLEKSRLLSDRFSAERPKGSFSTLEIQRTEQGDSAMYLCASSLEGSFLNNEQFFGPGTRLTVL.

The CDR3 DNA is TGTGCCAGCTCACCAGGGGGGACAGGGGACTACGAGCAGTACTTC. This codes for CASSPGGTGDYEQYF. The rearrangement joins TRBV18 to TRBJ2-7; 10 bases map to TRBD1. Germline V gene lookup returns CDR1 KGHSH and CDR2 LQKENI. The trim removed 2 bases at V and 3 bases at J, leaving 4 bases unmatched. The CDR3 is made up of 15 amino acids.

The V and J genes are TRBV7-8 and TRBJ2-7; D perhaps matches TRBD1 (5 bases). Trimming took 1 base from V and 3 from J, leaving 13 bases between them. The length of the CDR3 is 15 residues. Germline lookup yields CDR1 SGHVS and CDR2 FQNEAQ. The DNA of the CDR3 is TGTGCCAGCAGCTTAGGGTTACGCAGGGACTACGAGCAGTACTTC. This encodes CASSLGLRRDYEQYF.

This chain joins TRBV28 and TRBJ1-3, with a weak D call TRBD1 (5 bases). This CDR3 region has 15 residues. From germline, CDR1 is MDHEN and CDR2 SYDVKM. V was trimmed by 3 bases and J by 3 bases, leaving 12 bases between them. This chain's CDR3 is CASSFTGWSGNTIYF. CDR3 nucleotide sequence: TGTGCCAGCAGTTTTACAGGTTGGAGTGGAAACACCATATATTTT.

The chain carries TRBV11-2 and TRBJ2-5; unclear D gene. The V end lost 5 bases, the J end lost 4 bases, and 17 bases lay between the germline ends. This CDR3 has 15 residues. Germline V gene data show CDR1 as SGHAT and CDR2 as FQNNGV. The CDR3 nucleotides are TGTGCCAGCAGCGCCTCAGGTGGATTCCTAGAGACCCAGTACTTC. Protein: CASSASGGFLETQYF.

This rearrangement joins TRBV14 to TRBJ2-1; TRBD2 aligns across 7 bases. This CDR3 spans 16 amino acids. The germline CDR1 and CDR2 sequences are SGHDN and FVKESK. The V segment lost 0 bases and the J segment 4 bases; nucleotides outside the gene matches: 6. CDR3 residues: CASSQDAGARYNEQFF. The DNA of the CDR3 is TGTGCCAGCAGCCAAGATGCGGGAGCAAGGTACAATGAGCAGTTCTTC. The variable domain in full, completed from reference TRBV14 and TRBJ2-1, reads EAGVTQFPSHSVIEKGQTVTLRCDPISGHDNLYWYRRVMGKEIKFLLHFVKESKQDESGMPNNRFLAERTGGTYSTLKVQPAELEDSGVYFCASSQDAGARYNEQFFGPGTRLTVL.

The genes are TRBV5-1 and TRBJ2-1; D perhaps matches TRBD2 (6 bases). The CDR3 is 15 amino acids. V lost 4 bases and J lost 2, with 13 bases in between. From germline, CDR1 is SGHRS and CDR2 YFSETQ. The CDR3 nucleotides are TGCGCCAGCAGCCTGTTAGCGGCCGCCTACAATGAGCAGTTCTTC. Translated: CASSLLAAAYNEQFF.

This clone has just one count. This sequence joins TRBV29-1 and TRBJ2-7; 11 bases line up with TRBD2. The V segment lost 6 bases and the J segment 5 bases; nucleotides outside the gene matches: 3. Germline CDR1 is SQVTM and CDR2 is ANQGSEA. This CDR3 contains 12 residues. CDR3 sequence (DNA): TGCAGCGTCGGGACTAGCGGAGACGAGCAGTACTTC. Translation gives CSVGTSGDEQYF.

In regard to this clone: The junction departs from germline at one end; a sequencing error may be responsible. The chain employs TRBV13 and TRBJ2-4; D is perhaps TRBD2 (6 bases). CDR3 length: 14 amino acids. Germline V gene lookup returns CDR1 PRHDT and CDR2 FYEKMQ (reference sequence). CDR3 in DNA: TGTGCCAGCAGCCTGTTTGGCGGGGTAAAGATATCGGACTTC. Residues: CASSLFGGVKISDF. Based on the CDR3 plus reference TRBV13 and TRBJ2-4, the full variable domain is AAGVIQSPRHLIKEKRETATLKCYPIPRHDTVYWYQQGPGQDPQFLISFYEKMQSDKGSIPDRFSAQQFSDYHSELNMSSLELGDSALYFCASSLFGGVKISDFGAGTRLSVL.

V is TRBV5-4 and J is TRBJ1-2; the D gene is possibly TRBD1 (6 bases). The length of the CDR3 is 15 residues. The V gene's germline CDR1 is SGHNT and CDR2 YYREEE (reference sequence). V was shortened by 7 bases and J by 5 bases, with 21 bases between the two germline ends. The CDR3 nucleotides read TGTGCCAGCCGATCGGACAGACCAGTACAGTATGGCTACACCTTC. Translated, it gives CASRSDRPVQYGYTF. Based on the CDR3 plus reference TRBV5-4 and TRBJ1-2, the full variable domain is ETGVTQSPTHLIKTRGQQVTLRCSSQSGHNTVSWYQQALGQGPQFIFQYYREEENGRGNFPPRFSGLQFPNYSSELNVNALELDDSALYLCASRSDRPVQYGYTFGSGTRLTVV.

CDR3 loop: CASSLFNRDTHGYTF. The CDR3 DNA reads as TGTGCCAGCAGCTTGTTTAACAGGGATACCCATGGCTACACCTTC. The chain has TRBV5-4 and TRBJ1-2, with D possibly matching TRBD1 (6 bases). CDR3 length: 15 amino acids. Trimming left V 1 base short and J 6 bases short, with 16 bases between. Per the germline V gene, CDR1 is SGHNT and CDR2 is YYREEE (reference sequence).

This clone was seen many times. The rearrangement links TRBV23-1 to TRBJ1-2; D unresolved. TRBV23-1 is recorded as an ORF, its role being uncertain. The CDR3 spans 20 residues. V lost 0 bases and J lost 8, with 31 bases in between. CDR3 DNA: TGCGCCAGCAGTCAATCCGGGAACCTTCGGGGAACCAGAGGAGTATGGGGCTACACCTTC. Its protein is CASSQSGNLRGTRGVWGYTF.

In this sample, this clone turned up once. V gene TRBV5-6 combines with J gene TRBJ2-7, with 8 bases aligning to TRBD1. This CDR3 contains 13 residues. Germline V gene data show CDR1 as SGHDT and CDR2 as YYEEEE. V gave up 3 bases and J gave up 6 bases; unmatched junction bases: 5. CDR3 sequence (DNA): TGTGCCAGCAGCTGGGACAGGTGGGCCGAGCAGTACTTC. As protein: CASSWDRWAEQYF.

The genes are TRBV9 and TRBJ2-1, with 9 positions matching TRBD2. Germline assignment: CDR1 SGDLS and CDR2 YYNGEE. Germline trimming cut 6 bases from V and 7 bases from J; bases unmatched to any gene: 11. The CDR3 covers 15 residues. This CDR3 is CASTPGVAGDNEQFF. The CDR3 nucleotides read TGTGCCAGCACCCCGGGGGTAGCGGGAGATAATGAGCAGTTCTTC.

This chain uses TRBV5-6 with TRBJ1-6, with D possibly matching TRBD1 (6 bases). There are 12 residues in the CDR3. V shed 3 bases and J shed 9 bases, with 7 bases lying between them. The germline V gene encodes CDR1 SGHDT and CDR2 YYEEEE. The CDR3 nucleotides are TGTGCCAGCAGCTCAGGGGTTTCACCCCTCCACTTT. Residues: CASSSGVSPLHF.